The sequence of this T cell receptor beta chain was determined in a study of blood T cells in healthy people across ages. CDR3 size: 13 residues. The ends were cut back, 7 bases at V and 10 bases at J, with 20 bases in the middle. CDR1 DFQATT and CDR2 SNEGSKA come from the germline V gene (reference sequence). Combining a sample-barcoded 5' primer with a J-beta primer mix, a second PCR ran for about 6 to 12 cycles. Each CDR3 protein gets one entry after TCRdb re-called the 5' RACE reads with MiXCR. The sample has nearly 800,000 distinct CDR3 sequences, around a quarter seen once. This clonotype has just a few counts. The same data also contributed to another study, on T cells of mothers and their children.

Input material: blood. The receptor's source is a boy aged 5 to 17 in good health. The V gene is TRBV20-1, the J gene TRBJ2-4, with D maybe TRBD1 (5 bases). The DNA of the CDR3 is TGCAGTGGACGAACACCAGGGTCACGGATTCAGTACTTC. Translated, it gives CSGRTPGSRIQYF.